Below, 16 T cell receptor beta chains from the same sample are listed, as sequenced in a study of OX40 agonist ivuxolimab in advanced cancers. Library preparation employed the immunoSEQ multiplex PCR assay. TCRdb stores this immuneACCESS table with in-frame sequences only. Part of the clones is absent; in the studies checked, under half of the shortfall reflects unresolved V genes, and no reason is known for the rest. Here the sample has around 92,000 clones; approximately 94% occur a single time. The leading ten clones occupy 0.18% of the sample. The sequences come from CD4+ or CD8+ T cells sorted from blood, collected in a trial of the OX40 agonist ivuxolimab. Receptors were obtained from an adult with an advanced solid tumor such as melanoma, head and neck, liver or kidney cancer.

The chain recombines TRBV6-1 with TRBJ2-2, with TRBD2 as a possible D gene (6 bases). V lost 3 bases and J 0 bases, leaving 11 bases between the germline ends. The CDR3 consists of 16 residues. The germline gives CDR1 MNHNS, CDR2 SASEGT. The CDR3 DNA follows: TGTGCCAGCAGTGAGACTGGCGGGACGAACACCGGGGAGCTGTTTTTT. It yields the protein CASSETGGTNTGELFF.

This rearrangement joins TRBV11-2 to TRBJ1-4, with 11 bases identical to TRBD1. CDR3 length: 14 amino acids. Germline V gene sequence: CDR1 SGHAT, CDR2 FQNNGV. Unmatched junction bases numbered 1, after V lost 5 bases and J lost 5 bases. The CDR3 DNA is TGTGCCAGCAGCCGGGACAGGGGGAATGAAAAACTGTTTTTT. Residues: CASSRDRGNEKLFF.

The chain is built from TRBV19 and TRBJ2-1; the match to TRBD2 covers 10 bases. CDR1 LNHDA and CDR2 SQIVND come from the germline V gene (reference sequence). This CDR3 has 19 residues. Trimming cost V 6 bases and J 0 bases; bases outside gene matches: 14. CDR3 protein: CASRYGPSGSGVSYNEQFF. CDR3 sequence (DNA): TGTGCCAGTAGATATGGGCCTAGCGGGAGTGGGGTCTCCTACAATGAGCAGTTCTTC. Supplemented by reference TRBV19 and TRBJ2-1, the full variable domain reads DGGITQSPKYLFRKEGQNVTLSCEQNLNHDAMYWYRQDPGQGLRLIYYSQIVNDFQKGDIAEGYSVSREKKESFPLTVTSAQKNPTAFYLCASRYGPSGSGVSYNEQFFGPGTRLTVL.

The chain links TRBV7-6 to TRBJ2-1; no clear D gene. The CDR3 runs 13 residues. The V end was cut by 4 bases, the J end by 5 bases, with 9 bases between. Germline loops: CDR1 SGHVS, CDR2 FNYEAQ. The CDR3 coding sequence is TGTGCCAGCAGCTCGAGACTGCACAATGAGCAGTTCTTC. It encodes CASSSRLHNEQFF.

The chain uses TRBV5-4 and TRBJ1-2; 11 bases match TRBD1. The V gene's germline CDR1 is SGHNT and CDR2 YYREEE (reference sequence). V shed 5 bases, J shed 3 bases, and the junction held 6 bases outside the gene matches. The CDR3 loop spans 15 amino acids. The CDR3 bases are TGTGCCAGCAGATCGGGACAGGGGGACTACTATGGCTACACCTTC. Amino acid sequence: CASRSGQGDYYGYTF.

V and J are TRBV10-2 and TRBJ1-5, with TRBD1 as a possible D gene (6 bases). This CDR3 has 13 residues. V shed 6 bases and J shed 3 bases, with 9 bases lying between them. CDR1 is WSHSY, CDR2 SAAADI, per germline. CDR3 amino acids: CASRQGYNQPQHF. DNA for the CDR3: TGCGCCAGCAGACAGGGTTACAATCAGCCCCAGCATTTT.

The chain recombines TRBV9 with TRBJ2-3; no clear D. The CDR3 runs 13 residues. CDR1 SGDLS and CDR2 YYNGEE come from the germline V gene. The V gene lost 3 bases and the J gene lost 0 bases, with 5 bases spanning the gap. CDR3 bases: TGTGCCAGCAGCGAGCCTAGCACAGATACGCAGTATTTT. This gives the protein CASSEPSTDTQYF.

The rearrangement joins TRBV4-3 to TRBJ2-7; 9 nucleotides match TRBD2. CDR1 and CDR2 (germline): LGHNA, YSLEER. The V segment lost 1 base and the J segment 3 bases; nucleotides outside the gene matches: 7. The length of the CDR3 is 16 residues. In DNA, the CDR3 is TGCGCCAGCAGCCAAGGTACTAGCGGGTCTCTCTACGAGCAGTACTTC. This codes for CASSQGTSGSLYEQYF.

The rearrangement uses TRBV11-1 and TRBJ1-6; 7 nucleotides agree with TRBD1. This CDR3 region has 15 residues. From germline, CDR1 is SGHAT and CDR2 FQDESV (reference sequence). Trimming cost V 5 bases and J 6 bases; bases outside gene matches: 7. The CDR3 DNA reads TGTGCCAGCAGCCCGATGAACAGGGGTAATTCACCCCTCCACTTT. This sequence encodes CASSPMNRGNSPLHF.

This clone came up once. The chain carries TRBV29-1 and TRBJ2-1; D perhaps matches TRBD2 (6 bases). CDR3 length equals 14 residues. The V gene lost 7 bases and the J gene lost 8 bases, with 21 bases spanning the gap. Per germline, CDR1 SQVTM and CDR2 ANQGSEA. The CDR3 DNA follows: TGCAGCGGGTTTGGGAGGATGGGGTGGGATGAGCAGTTCTTC. It translates to CSGFGRMGWDEQFF.

The chain couples TRBV10-3 to TRBJ2-3, with D tentatively TRBD2 (6 bases). The CDR3 has 15 amino acids. CDR1 and CDR2 (germline): ENHRY, SYGVKD. The V gene lost 6 bases and the J gene lost 0 bases, with 13 bases spanning the gap. CDR3 protein: CAIRGSGSSTDTQYF. CDR3 in DNA: TGTGCCATCAGGGGTAGCGGATCTAGCACAGATACGCAGTATTTT.

CDR3 bases: TGTGCCAGCAGTGAGGAGTGGACGGAAGCTTTCTTT. It translates to CASSEEWTEAFF. The chain is built from TRBV2 and TRBJ1-1; no definite D call. The germline gives CDR1 SNHLY, CDR2 FYNNEI. This CDR3 is 12 amino acids long. Trimming took off 3 bases at V and 8 bases at J, with 10 bases between the two ends.

The chain uses TRBV7-9 and TRBJ2-7; 7 bases are a match to TRBD1. The V gene's germline CDR1 is SEHNR and CDR2 FQNEAQ (reference sequence). This CDR3 contains 15 residues. Losses at the gene ends were 6 bases for V and 5 bases for J; bases not matched to a gene: 13. In nucleotides, the CDR3 is TGTGCCAGCAGAACCACAGGGGCGCCTACTGACGAGCAGTACTTC. This translates into CASRTTGAPTDEQYF.

The chain joins TRBV5-8 to TRBJ1-2; 9 bases map to TRBD1. J was trimmed by 4 bases and V by 4 bases; bases with no gene match: 8. Germline CDR1 is SGHTS and CDR2 is YDEGEE. The CDR3 loop spans 15 amino acids. The CDR3 coding sequence is TGTGCCAGCAGCCCCGGGACAGGGCTCCGCTATGGCTACACCTTC. Translated, it gives CASSPGTGLRYGYTF. The complete variable domain, with remaining parts taken from reference TRBV5-8 and TRBJ1-2, reads EAGVTQSPTHLIKTRGQQATLRCSPISGHTSVYWYQQALGLGLQFLLWYDEGEERNRGNFPPRFSGRQFPNYSSELNVNALELEDSALYLCASSPGTGLRYGYTFGSGTRLTVV.

The chain employs TRBV27 and TRBJ1-1, with TRBD1 matching 8 bases. Germline lookup yields CDR1 MNHEY and CDR2 SMNVEV (reference sequence). The ends lost 6 bases at V and 6 bases at J; junction bases unmatched: 6. The CDR3 extends over 13 amino acids. CDR3 nucleotide sequence: TGTGCCAGCAGGCGCGCAGGGGGCCCTGAAGCTTTCTTT. It specifies CASRRAGGPEAFF.

The chain has TRBV6-1 and TRBJ1-5, with TRBD1 identical over 12 bases. Per germline, CDR1 MNHNS and CDR2 SASEGT. CDR3 length: 18 residues. Trimming took 3 bases from V and 2 from J; bases not matched to a gene: 8. The DNA of the CDR3 is TGTGCCAGCAGTGACTGGGACAGGGGGCGCTCCCGCAATCAGCCCCAGCATTTT. Translation: CASSDWDRGRSRNQPQHF.